This T cell receptor (beta chain) derives from a study of blood T cell repertoires in COVID-19. About the study: Some COVID-19 samples were acute and others convalescent; all came from the United States, Italy and Spain. Sources were T cells, B-cell-depleted T cells, or PBMCs; the material itself was cDNA or gDNA.

Authors' methods: Using reference gene primer amplification, nucleated cell counts were estimated. Assay used: immunoSEQ multiplex PCR; TCRdb lists only in-frame clones, some missing. The V and J calls and clone size are taken from that table; D and trimming were inferred from the DNA. This repertoire shows some 250,000 clones, approximately 82% found once; its top ten account for 1.9%. The sequenced sample was peripheral blood. This TCR was recovered from a man aged 30 to 39 who had recovered from COVID-19.

This CDR3 reads CASSLSGQETQYF. Written as DNA, the CDR3 is TGTGCCAGCAGCTTATCCGGACAGGAGACCCAGTACTTC. The V call is TRBV7-3, the J call TRBJ2-5, with TRBD1 as a possible D gene (6 bases). The CDR3 contains 13 residues. The germline gives CDR1 SGHTA, CDR2 FQGTGA. Between the trimmed V and J ends, which lost 2 bases and 5 bases, there was a span of 9 bases.